A single sample is the source of the 31 T cell receptor beta chains below, sequenced in a study of cytomegalovirus exposure and HLA in healthy donors. 60 Vbeta and 13 Jbeta primers were used in PCR. The protocol was immunoSEQ multiplex PCR, while the TCRdb copy is restricted to in-frame clones and leaves out a portion. Altogether about 190,000 clones are present, approximately 70% being singletons, with the ten largest covering 3% to 4%. Sequencing was done on a sample of PBMCs. These receptors all come from a woman aged 25 to 39 in good health and CMV-seropositive.

The chain uses TRBV5-1 and TRBJ1-1; D is uncertain. CDR3 length: 14 amino acids. Germline CDR1 SGHRS, CDR2 YFSETQ. V was cut by 1 base and J by 1 base, with 8 bases left in between. The CDR3 loop is CASSLQAGNTEAFF. The DNA for the CDR3 is TGCGCCAGCAGCTTGCAAGCGGGGAACACTGAAGCTTTCTTT.

The V call is TRBV29-1, the J call TRBJ2-5, with TRBD1 matching 8 bases. The J call may be in error: the DNA end matches TRBJ2-7 better. The CDR3 is 13 residues long. CDR1 is SQVTM, CDR2 ANQGSEA, per germline. CDR3 sequence: CSVKTGDRYEQYF. The CDR3, as DNA: TGCAGCGTCAAGACAGGGGACAGGTACGAGCAGTACTTC.

Regarding this clone: A much larger clone differs from this one at a single base, so this may be a read error. Other DNA sequences from this sample encode an identical CDR3 as well. The V call is TRBV4-1, the J call TRBJ1-1; no firm D call. Looked up from germline, CDR1 is MGHRA and CDR2 is YSYEKL. The CDR3 consists of 13 residues. Trimming took 5 bases from V and 0 from J, leaving 7 bases between them. The DNA of the CDR3 is TGCGCCAGCAGCTCCCTCGTGAACACTGAAGCTTTCTTT. Its protein is CASSSLVNTEAFF.

The chain carries TRBV5-1 and TRBJ2-1, with 8 bases aligning to TRBD2. V was pared by 4 bases and J by 0 bases, with 6 bases of the junction left unmatched. The CDR3 sequence is 16 residues long. Per the germline V gene, CDR1 is SGHRS and CDR2 is YFSETQ. The chain's CDR3 is CASSTGLAVSYNEQFF. In nucleotides, the CDR3 is TGCGCCAGCAGCACCGGACTAGCTGTCTCCTACAATGAGCAGTTCTTC. Variable domain in full (rest from reference TRBV5-1 and TRBJ2-1): KAGVTQTPRYLIKTRGQQVTLSCSPISGHRSVSWYQQTPGQGLQFLFEYFSETQRNKGNFPGRFSGRQFSNSRSEMNVSTLELGDSALYLCASSTGLAVSYNEQFFGPGTRLTVL.

The J gene is TRBJ2-5, the V gene TRBV7-9; D perhaps matches TRBD1 (6 bases). The J call may be incorrect, as the DNA end agrees better with TRBJ2-7. Per the germline V gene, CDR1 is SEHNR and CDR2 is FQNEAQ (reference sequence). The CDR3 is made up of 12 amino acids. CDR3 coding DNA: TGTGCCAGCAGCGTACAGGGCTACGAGCAGTACTTC. This sequence encodes CASSVQGYEQYF.

This clone was seen a handful of times. The chain combines TRBV11-2 with TRBJ1-1; TRBD1 matches at 8 bases. Germline V gene data show CDR1 as SGHAT and CDR2 as FQNNGV. The CDR3 is 13 residues long. The V and J ends lost 5 bases and 8 bases, in that order; junction bases with no gene match: 7. CDR3 DNA sequence: TGTGCCAGCAGCCGCGGACAGGGATTAGAAGCTTTCTTT. Translating it yields CASSRGQGLEAFF.

This chain connects TRBV28 to TRBJ1-2; 7 bases are a match to TRBD1. Germline lookup yields CDR1 MDHEN and CDR2 SYDVKM. This CDR3 is 13 amino acids long. Germline trimming cut 7 bases from V and 8 bases from J; bases unmatched to any gene: 10. CDR3 residues: CASTLEGGWGYTF. The CDR3 nucleotides are TGTGCCAGCACCTTAGAAGGGGGCTGGGGCTACACCTTC.

DNA for the CDR3: TGTGCCAGCAGCTTGAGGCGGGAGAGTGGAGATACGCAGTATTTT. It translates to CASSLRRESGDTQYF. V and J are TRBV5-4 and TRBJ2-3; 7 bases match TRBD2. The J segment lost 5 bases and the V segment lost 1 base, leaving 7 bases of the junction unmatched. CDR1 is SGHNT, CDR2 YYREEE, per germline (reference sequence). The CDR3 consists of 15 residues.

The chain joins TRBV28 to TRBJ1-2; weak D call: TRBD1 (6 bases). Trimming removed 5 bases at V and 7 bases at J, with 11 bases between. The germline V gene has CDR1 MDHEN and CDR2 SYDVKM. This CDR3 spans 12 amino acids. Written as DNA, the CDR3 is TGTGCCAGCAGTCTACAGGGTCTTGGCTACACCTTC. Its protein product is CASSLQGLGYTF.

CDR3 nucleotides: TGCGCCAGCAGCCAACCGGGACATATCTCCTACGAGCAGTACTTC. Amino acid sequence: CASSQPGHISYEQYF. The chain recombines TRBV4-1 with TRBJ2-7, with a weak D call TRBD1 (6 bases). Deletions cut 2 bases from V and 0 bases from J, with 11 bases between. The CDR3 has 15 amino acids. Germline CDR1 is MGHRA and CDR2 is YSYEKL.

The gene calls are TRBV5-6 and TRBJ2-7; D possibly corresponds to TRBD2 (5 bases). There are 14 residues in the CDR3. With 4 bases removed from V and 1 base from J, the gap between germline ends came to 12 bases. Per the germline V gene, CDR1 is SGHDT and CDR2 is YYEEEE. The CDR3 reads CASSDYGPSYEQYF. The CDR3, as DNA: TGTGCCAGCAGCGACTACGGGCCGTCCTACGAGCAGTACTTC.

In DNA form, the CDR3 reads TGCGCCTGCACAAGCGGGGGGGGGTCTGACGAGCAGTACTTC. Amino acids: CACTSGGGSDEQYF. The chain couples TRBV5-1 to TRBJ2-7, with 10 bases aligning to TRBD2. The V and J ends lost 10 bases and 5 bases, in that order; junction bases with no gene match: 12. The CDR3 extends over 14 amino acids. Germline CDR1 is SGHRS and CDR2 is YFSETQ. The full variable domain, in which reference TRBV5-1 and TRBJ2-7 provide the parts outside the CDR3, is KAGVTQTPRYLIKTRGQQVTLSCSPISGHRSVSWYQQTPGQGLQFLFEYFSETQRNKGNFPGRFSGRQFSNSRSEMNVSTLELGDSALYLCACTSGGGSDEQYFGPGTRLTVT.

This clone was picked up a small number of times. The genes are TRBV10-1 and TRBJ2-1; TRBD2 matches 13 bases. V lost 4 bases and J lost 14; bases outside the gene matches: 8. Germline CDR1 reads WNHNN; CDR2 reads SYGVQD (reference sequence). This CDR3 comprises 14 residues. The CDR3 DNA reads as TGCGCCAGCAGTGGGGGACTAGCGGGATCTGGGAAGTTCTTC. This sequence encodes CASSGGLAGSGKFF.

This chain connects TRBV6-5 to TRBJ1-6, with D unresolved. This CDR3 contains 13 residues. V was cut by 6 bases and J by 12 bases, with 15 bases left in between. Germline V gene lookup returns CDR1 MNHEY and CDR2 SVGAGI. The CDR3 DNA reads as TGTGCCAGCAGACGCCTGACCGGGGAACCCCTCCACTTT. It codes for CASRRLTGEPLHF.

The chain is built from TRBV10-1 and TRBJ1-1; the D gene is possibly TRBD1 (6 bases). Germline CDR1 WNHNN, CDR2 SYGVQD (reference sequence). Trimming took off 3 bases at V and 0 bases at J, with 26 bases between the two ends. The CDR3 has 20 amino acids. The CDR3 nucleotides read TGCGCCAGCAGTGATCGAATTAGCTTTCGGGACAAAACCCTGAACACTGAAGCTTTCTTT. This gives the protein CASSDRISFRDKTLNTEAFF.

This clone was picked up a small number of times. The chain employs TRBV6-6 and TRBJ2-3; D might be TRBD2 (5 bases). Germline CDR1 is MNHNY and CDR2 is SVGAGI (reference sequence). This CDR3 contains 15 residues. The V gene lost 5 bases and the J gene lost 3 bases, with 15 bases spanning the gap. DNA of the CDR3: TGTGCCAGCAGTCCCTTTGGCGGGCAAACAGATACGCAGTATTTT. Its translation is CASSPFGGQTDTQYF.

This rearrangement joins TRBV10-3 to TRBJ2-3; the D gene is possibly TRBD2 (6 bases). V lost 10 bases, J lost 1 base, and 9 bases lay in between. The CDR3 loop spans 12 amino acids. Germline CDR1 ENHRY, CDR2 SYGVKD. This chain's CDR3 is CATGGGTDTQYF. For the CDR3, the DNA is TGTGCCACTGGCGGGGGCACAGATACGCAGTATTTT.

This clone was seen a handful of times. The chain joins TRBV10-3 to TRBJ1-1; TRBD1 might be the D (5 bases). V gave up 0 bases and J gave up 8 bases, with 13 bases separating them. Germline V gives CDR1 ENHRY, CDR2 SYGVKD. CDR3 length: 14 amino acids. This CDR3 reads CAISESGGSPEAFF. The CDR3 DNA is TGTGCCATCAGTGAGTCGGGGGGTTCTCCCGAAGCTTTCTTT.

This chain uses TRBV29-1 with TRBJ2-5; 12 positions match TRBD2. Matching the DNA end better, TRBJ2-7 makes the J call doubtful. Germline V lookup: CDR1 SQVTM, CDR2 ANQGSEA. This CDR3 is 15 amino acids long. The chain's CDR3 is CSVSGASGRAYEQYF. The CDR3 region has the DNA TGCAGCGTCTCGGGGGCTAGCGGGAGGGCCTACGAGCAGTACTTC.

This chain joins TRBV28 and TRBJ2-7; unclear D gene. The CDR3 loop spans 16 amino acids. Germline V CDR1 and CDR2: MDHEN, SYDVKM. Trimming pared 6 bases from V and 1 base from J, leaving 19 bases between. CDR3 sequence: CASRRGSSLPSYEQYF. The CDR3 DNA is TGTGCCAGCAGGAGAGGCAGCAGCTTACCGTCCTACGAGCAGTACTTC.

V is TRBV6-1 and J is TRBJ2-7; 9 bases are a match to TRBD2. The germline V gene has CDR1 MNHNS and CDR2 SASEGT. V was pared by 7 bases and J by 3 bases, with 7 bases of the junction left unmatched. This CDR3 spans 14 amino acids. The CDR3 protein is CASKLGSGSYEQYF. In nucleotides, the CDR3 is TGTGCCAGCAAACTAGGTAGCGGGAGCTACGAGCAGTACTTC.

The genes are TRBV25-1 and TRBJ2-7, with TRBD2 matching 7 bases. This CDR3 comprises 15 residues. CDR1 and CDR2 from the germline V gene are MGHDK and SYGVNS. Trimming took 2 bases from V and 0 from J; bases not matched to a gene: 4. The CDR3 protein is CASSEQRGNSYEQYF. The CDR3 nucleotides read TGTGCCAGCAGTGAACAGCGGGGAAACTCCTACGAGCAGTACTTC.

The V and J genes are TRBV25-1 and TRBJ2-5, with a possible D match to TRBD2 (5 bases). The CDR3 is made up of 14 amino acids. Trimming cost V 1 base and J 4 bases, with 10 bases left between them. Germline V lookup: CDR1 MGHDK, CDR2 SYGVNS. The CDR3 sequence is CASSEFVRGETQYF. The DNA of the CDR3 is TGTGCCAGCAGTGAATTTGTACGGGGAGAGACCCAGTACTTC.

This clone was counted only a few times. V usage is TRBV6-6 and J usage is TRBJ1-4; D is perhaps TRBD1 (5 bases). This CDR3 has 15 residues. V dropped 0 bases and J dropped 5 bases, with 10 bases sitting between them. Germline CDR1 is MNHNY and CDR2 is SVGAGI (reference sequence). In nucleotides, the CDR3 is TGTGCCAGCAGTTACTCCGACAGACAGAATGAAAAACTGTTTTTT. Translation: CASSYSDRQNEKLFF.

V gene TRBV28 combines with J gene TRBJ2-2; 9 nucleotides match TRBD2. V shed 2 bases, J shed 4 bases, and the junction held 2 bases outside the gene matches. The CDR3 length is 15 residues. Germline V gives CDR1 MDHEN, CDR2 SYDVKM. This CDR3 is CASSLLRGGTGELFF. The CDR3 nucleotides are TGTGCCAGCAGTTTACTGCGGGGGGGCACCGGGGAGCTGTTTTTT.

The chain has TRBV28 and TRBJ1-2, with 8 bases matching TRBD1. In germline, CDR1 is MDHEN, CDR2 SYDVKM. This CDR3 has 14 residues. The V and J ends lost 0 bases and 3 bases, in that order; junction bases with no gene match: 0. The CDR3 reads CASSLWTGDYGYTF. In DNA, the CDR3 is TGTGCCAGCAGTTTATGGACAGGGGACTATGGCTACACCTTC.

The chain has TRBV27 and TRBJ2-7; TRBD1 agrees at 8 bases. From germline, CDR1 is MNHEY and CDR2 SMNVEV (reference sequence). The CDR3 has 16 amino acids. J gave up 4 bases and V 3 bases, and 11 bases lay outside the gene matches. CDR3 region: CASSFLSGQGLYEQYF. CDR3 nucleotides: TGTGCCAGCAGTTTTCTCTCCGGACAGGGATTGTACGAGCAGTACTTC.

The chain uses TRBV4-3 and TRBJ2-7; 8 bases map to TRBD2. CDR3 length: 15 residues. The ends lost 4 bases at V and 0 bases at J; junction bases unmatched: 5. Germline V gene lookup returns CDR1 LGHNA and CDR2 YSLEER. The CDR3 nucleotides are TGCGCCAGCAGCCCAGGACGGGGGGGCTCCTACGAGCAGTACTTC. It encodes CASSPGRGGSYEQYF.

The CDR3 coding sequence is TGCAGCGTTGAAGGAGGAGTGGAAGGGGCATCAGACGAGCAGTACTTC. Translating gives CSVEGGVEGASDEQYF. V gene TRBV29-1 combines with J gene TRBJ2-7, with a tentative D call TRBD1 (5 bases). Trimming took 1 base from V and 5 from J, leaving 21 bases between them. Germline V CDR1 and CDR2: SQVTM, ANQGSEA. The CDR3 extends over 16 amino acids.

V usage is TRBV5-4 and J usage is TRBJ2-1; 7 positions agree with TRBD2. The length of the CDR3 is 15 residues. Looked up from germline, CDR1 is SGHNT and CDR2 is YYREEE (reference sequence). The junction had 6 bases not matched to a gene; V was cut back by 4 bases and J by 2 bases. CDR3 in DNA: TGTGCCAGCAGCGATCAGACTAGCCCCTACAATGAGCAGTTCTTC. This codes for CASSDQTSPYNEQFF.

This clone was recorded once. The chain employs TRBV5-1 and TRBJ1-2, with D perhaps TRBD1 (6 bases). Germline V gives CDR1 SGHRS, CDR2 YFSETQ. This CDR3 spans 14 amino acids. The V and J ends lost 1 base and 4 bases respectively, with 11 bases between them. CDR3 sequence reads: CASSLLQGIYGYTF. The CDR3 DNA follows: TGCGCCAGCAGCTTGTTACAGGGCATCTATGGCTACACCTTC.